This T cell receptor (beta chain) stems from a study of cytomegalovirus exposure and HLA in healthy donors. About the research overall: Sequencing of about 200 million T cells in an earlier analysis found some 100 million unique TCR beta sequences. Whole-study results and caveats: In a later analysis, across HLA loci, associated TCR counts were highest for DRB1, lowest for HLA-C.

Losses at the gene ends were 5 bases for V and 8 bases for J; bases not matched to a gene: 5. Germline CDR1 and CDR2: LNHDA and SQIVND (reference sequence). The CDR3 length is 12 residues. As to this clone: Its antigen is not known.

The study ran its PCR with 60 Vbeta and 13 Jbeta primers. Sequencing was performed with immunoSEQ multiplex PCR; in TCRdb, only in-frame clones are kept and a portion is missing. The sample lists about 140,000 clones, approximately 62% occurring once. Sequenced: PBMCs. This TCR came from a human donor in good health. The chain links TRBV19 to TRBJ1-2; 7 nucleotides line up with TRBD1. CDR3: CASSVEDRGYTF. CDR3 nucleotides: TGTGCCAGTAGTGTCGAGGACAGGGGCTACACCTTC. The entire variable domain, with the rest obtained from reference TRBV19 and TRBJ1-2, is as follows: DGGITQSPKYLFRKEGQNVTLSCEQNLNHDAMYWYRQDPGQGLRLIYYSQIVNDFQKGDIAEGYSVSREKKESFPLTVTSAQKNPTAFYLCASSVEDRGYTFGSGTRLTVV.